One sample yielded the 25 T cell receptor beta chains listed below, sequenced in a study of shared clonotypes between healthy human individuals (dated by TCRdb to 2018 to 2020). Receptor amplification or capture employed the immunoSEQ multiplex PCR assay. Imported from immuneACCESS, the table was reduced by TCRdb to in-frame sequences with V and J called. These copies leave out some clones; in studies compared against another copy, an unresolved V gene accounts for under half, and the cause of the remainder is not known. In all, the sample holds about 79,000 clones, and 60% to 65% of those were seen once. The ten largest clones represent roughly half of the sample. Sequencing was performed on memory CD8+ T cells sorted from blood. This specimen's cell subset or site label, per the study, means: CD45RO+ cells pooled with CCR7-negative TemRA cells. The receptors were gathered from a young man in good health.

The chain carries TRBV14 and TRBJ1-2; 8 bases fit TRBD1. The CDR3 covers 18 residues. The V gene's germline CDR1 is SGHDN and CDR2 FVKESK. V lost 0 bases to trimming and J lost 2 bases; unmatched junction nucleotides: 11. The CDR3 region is CASSQDPRGLVVNYGYTF. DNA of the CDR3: TGTGCCAGCAGCCAAGACCCCAGGGGGCTTGTAGTAAACTATGGCTACACCTTC.

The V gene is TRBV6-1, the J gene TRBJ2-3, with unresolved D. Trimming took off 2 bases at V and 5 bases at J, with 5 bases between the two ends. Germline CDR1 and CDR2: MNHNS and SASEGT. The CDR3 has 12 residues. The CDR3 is CASSEHGDTQYF. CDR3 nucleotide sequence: TGTGCCAGCAGTGAACATGGAGATACGCAGTATTTT.

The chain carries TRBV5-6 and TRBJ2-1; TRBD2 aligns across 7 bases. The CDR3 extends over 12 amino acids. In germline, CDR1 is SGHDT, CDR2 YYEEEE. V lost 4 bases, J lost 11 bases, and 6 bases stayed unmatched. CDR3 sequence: CASSRGDYQQFF. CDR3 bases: TGTGCCAGCAGCCGGGGGGACTATCAGCAGTTCTTC. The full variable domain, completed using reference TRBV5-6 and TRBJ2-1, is DAGVTQSPTHLIKTRGQQVTLRCSPKSGHDTVSWYQQALGQGPQFIFQYYEEEERQRGNFPDRFSGHQFPNYSSELNVNALLLGDSALYLCASSRGDYQQFFGPGTRLTVL.

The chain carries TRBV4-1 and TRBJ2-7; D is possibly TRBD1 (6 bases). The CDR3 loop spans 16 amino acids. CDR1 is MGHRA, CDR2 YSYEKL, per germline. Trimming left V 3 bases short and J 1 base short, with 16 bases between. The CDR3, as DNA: TGCGCCAGCAGCCACGGGTTATCAGGACAGTCCTACGAGCAGTACTTC. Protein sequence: CASSHGLSGQSYEQYF.

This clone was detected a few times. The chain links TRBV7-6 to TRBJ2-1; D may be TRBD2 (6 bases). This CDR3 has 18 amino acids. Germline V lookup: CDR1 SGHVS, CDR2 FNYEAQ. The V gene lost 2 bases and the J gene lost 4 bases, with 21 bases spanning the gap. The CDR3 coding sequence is TGTGCCAGCAGCTTATCCGCTCTGGCGGGATGGTCGTACAATGAGCAGTTCTTC. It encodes CASSLSALAGWSYNEQFF.

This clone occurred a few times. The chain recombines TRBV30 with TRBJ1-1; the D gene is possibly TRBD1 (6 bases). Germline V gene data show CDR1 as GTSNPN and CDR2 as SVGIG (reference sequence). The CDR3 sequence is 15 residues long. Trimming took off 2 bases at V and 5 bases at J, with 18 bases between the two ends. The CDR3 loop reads CAWSILREGGTEAFF. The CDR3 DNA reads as TGTGCCTGGAGTATCCTCAGGGAGGGGGGAACTGAAGCTTTCTTT.

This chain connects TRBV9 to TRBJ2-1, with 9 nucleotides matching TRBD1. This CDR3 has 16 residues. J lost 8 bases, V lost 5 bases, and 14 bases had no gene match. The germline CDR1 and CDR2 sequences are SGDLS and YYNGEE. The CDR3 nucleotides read TGTGCCAGCAGTTCCTCCGCCGGGACAGGGTACGATGAGCAGTTCTTC. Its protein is CASSSSAGTGYDEQFF.

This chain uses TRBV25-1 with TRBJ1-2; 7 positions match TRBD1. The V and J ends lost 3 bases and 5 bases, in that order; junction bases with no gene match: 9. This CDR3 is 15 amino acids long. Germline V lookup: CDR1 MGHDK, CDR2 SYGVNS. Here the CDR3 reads CASSDHGAGGYGYTF. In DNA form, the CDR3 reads TGTGCCAGCAGTGACCATGGGGCAGGGGGGTATGGCTACACCTTC.

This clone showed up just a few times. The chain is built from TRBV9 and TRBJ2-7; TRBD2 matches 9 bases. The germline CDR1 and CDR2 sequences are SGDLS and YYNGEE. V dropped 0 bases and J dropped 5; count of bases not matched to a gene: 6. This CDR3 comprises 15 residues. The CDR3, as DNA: TGTGCCAGCAGCGTAGAAGAGCGGGAGGTCGACGAGCAGTACTTC. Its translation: CASSVEEREVDEQYF.

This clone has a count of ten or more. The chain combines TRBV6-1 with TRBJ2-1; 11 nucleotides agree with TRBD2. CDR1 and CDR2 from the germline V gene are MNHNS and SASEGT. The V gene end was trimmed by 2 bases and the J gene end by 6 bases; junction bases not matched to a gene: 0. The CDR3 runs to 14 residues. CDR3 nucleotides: TGTGCCAGCAGTGAACTAGCGGGAGGCAATGAGCAGTTCTTC. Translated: CASSELAGGNEQFF.

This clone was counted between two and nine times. The CDR3 bases are TGTGCCAGCAGCCCCCCCCTCAACTTCGAGCAGTACTTC. Translated: CASSPPLNFEQYF. This chain connects TRBV7-9 to TRBJ2-7; no reliable D call. This CDR3 region has 13 residues. The germline gives CDR1 SEHNR, CDR2 FQNEAQ (reference sequence). V dropped 5 bases and J dropped 6 bases, with 14 bases sitting between them.

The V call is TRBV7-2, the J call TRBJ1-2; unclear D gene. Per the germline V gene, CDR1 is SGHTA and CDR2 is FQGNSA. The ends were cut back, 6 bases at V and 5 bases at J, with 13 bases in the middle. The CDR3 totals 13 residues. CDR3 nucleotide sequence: TGTGCCAGCAGTCAAGGCCTGCCATATGGCTACACCTTC. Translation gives CASSQGLPYGYTF. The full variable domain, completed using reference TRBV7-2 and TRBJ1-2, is GAGVSQSPSNKVTEKGKDVELRCDPISGHTALYWYRQSLGQGLEFLIYFQGNSAPDKSGLPSDRFSAERTGGSVSTLTIQRTQQEDSAVYLCASSQGLPYGYTFGSGTRLTVV.

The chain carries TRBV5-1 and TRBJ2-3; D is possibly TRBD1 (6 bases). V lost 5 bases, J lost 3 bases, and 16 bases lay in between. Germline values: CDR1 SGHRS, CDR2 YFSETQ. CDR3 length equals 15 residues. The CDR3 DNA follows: TGCGCCAGCAGACTGCCGGGACAAGTAACAGATACGCAGTATTTT. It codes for CASRLPGQVTDTQYF.

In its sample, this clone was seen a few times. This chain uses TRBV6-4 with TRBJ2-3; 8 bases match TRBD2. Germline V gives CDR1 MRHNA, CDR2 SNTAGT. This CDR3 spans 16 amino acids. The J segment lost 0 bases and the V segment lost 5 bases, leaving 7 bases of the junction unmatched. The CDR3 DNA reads TGTGCCAGCAGTCACACTAGCGGCGAAAGCACAGATACGCAGTATTTT. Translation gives CASSHTSGESTDTQYF.

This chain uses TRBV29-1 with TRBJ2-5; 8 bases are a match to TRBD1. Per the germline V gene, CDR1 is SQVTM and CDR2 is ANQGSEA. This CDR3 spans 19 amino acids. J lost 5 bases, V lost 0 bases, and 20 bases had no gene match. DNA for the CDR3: TGCAGCGTTGAAGATGGCCAGGGGGCCTTTGTTGGTCGGTCGGAGACCCAGTACTTC. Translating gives CSVEDGQGAFVGRSETQYF. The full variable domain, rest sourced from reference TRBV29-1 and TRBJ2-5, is SAVISQKPSRDICQRGTSLTIQCQVDSQVTMMFWYRQQPGQSLTLIATANQGSEATYESGFVIDKFPISRPNLTFSTLTVSNMSPEDSSIYLCSVEDGQGAFVGRSETQYFGPGTRLLVL.

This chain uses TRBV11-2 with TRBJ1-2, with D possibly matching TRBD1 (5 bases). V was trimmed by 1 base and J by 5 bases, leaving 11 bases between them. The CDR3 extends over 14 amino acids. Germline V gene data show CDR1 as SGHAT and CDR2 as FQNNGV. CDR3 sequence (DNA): TGTGCCAGCAGCTTAGGCCGGGAGGGGTATGGCTACACCTTC. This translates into CASSLGREGYGYTF.

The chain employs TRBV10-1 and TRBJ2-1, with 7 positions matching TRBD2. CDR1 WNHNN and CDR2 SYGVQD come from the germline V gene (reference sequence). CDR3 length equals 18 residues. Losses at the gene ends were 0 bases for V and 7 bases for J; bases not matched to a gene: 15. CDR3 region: CASSESEGWLADGNEQFF. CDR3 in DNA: TGCGCCAGCAGTGAGTCTGAGGGATGGCTAGCGGATGGGAATGAGCAGTTCTTC.

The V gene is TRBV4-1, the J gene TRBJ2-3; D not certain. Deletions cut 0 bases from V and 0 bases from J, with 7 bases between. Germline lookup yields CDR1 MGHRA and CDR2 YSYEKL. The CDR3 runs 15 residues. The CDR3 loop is CASSQEELSTDTQYF. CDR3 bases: TGCGCCAGCAGCCAAGAAGAGCTTAGCACAGATACGCAGTATTTT.

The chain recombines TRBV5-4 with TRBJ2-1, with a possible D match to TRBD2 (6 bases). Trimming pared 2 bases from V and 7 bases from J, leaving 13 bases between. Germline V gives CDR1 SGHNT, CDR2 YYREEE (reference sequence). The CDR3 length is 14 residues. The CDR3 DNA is TGTGCCAGCAGCTTCACGGGAGTGGGGAATGAGCAGTTCTTC. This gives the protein CASSFTGVGNEQFF.

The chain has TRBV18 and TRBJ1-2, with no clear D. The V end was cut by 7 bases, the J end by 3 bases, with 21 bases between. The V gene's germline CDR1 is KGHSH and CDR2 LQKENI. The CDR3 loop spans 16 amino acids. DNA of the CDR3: TGTGCCAGCTACGGGGAAAACTTTGTCGGAGACTATGGCTACACCTTC. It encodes CASYGENFVGDYGYTF.

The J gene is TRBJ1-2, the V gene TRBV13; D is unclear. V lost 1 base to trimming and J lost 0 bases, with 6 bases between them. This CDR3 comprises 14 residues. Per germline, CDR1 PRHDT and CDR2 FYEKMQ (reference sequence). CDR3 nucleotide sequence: TGTGCCAGCAGCTTAGTACGGGCTAACTATGGCTACACCTTC. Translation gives CASSLVRANYGYTF.

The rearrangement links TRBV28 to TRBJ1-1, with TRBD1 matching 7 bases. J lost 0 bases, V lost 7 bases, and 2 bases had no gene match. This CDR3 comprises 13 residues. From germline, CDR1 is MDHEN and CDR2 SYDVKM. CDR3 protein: CASTGQLNTEAFF. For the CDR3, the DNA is TGTGCCAGCACGGGACAGCTGAACACTGAAGCTTTCTTT.

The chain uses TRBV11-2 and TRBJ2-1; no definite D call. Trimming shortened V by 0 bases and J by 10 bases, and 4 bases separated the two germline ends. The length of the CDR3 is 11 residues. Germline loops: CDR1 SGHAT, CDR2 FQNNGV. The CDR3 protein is CASSLEWEQFF. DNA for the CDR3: TGTGCCAGCAGCTTAGAGTGGGAGCAGTTCTTC. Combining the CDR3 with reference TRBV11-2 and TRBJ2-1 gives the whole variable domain EAGVAQSPRYKIIEKRQSVAFWCNPISGHATLYWYQQILGQGPKLLIQFQNNGVVDDSQLPKDRFSAERLKGVDSTLKIQPAKLEDSAVYLCASSLEWEQFFGPGTRLTVL.

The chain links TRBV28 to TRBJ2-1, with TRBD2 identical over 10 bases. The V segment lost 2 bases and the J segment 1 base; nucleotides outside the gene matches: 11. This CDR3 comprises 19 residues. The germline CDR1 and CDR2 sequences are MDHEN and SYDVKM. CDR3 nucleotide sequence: TGTGCCAGCAGTTTAGATTCTTTCTTAGCGGGAGGTTCCTACAATGAGCAGTTCTTC. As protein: CASSLDSFLAGGSYNEQFF.

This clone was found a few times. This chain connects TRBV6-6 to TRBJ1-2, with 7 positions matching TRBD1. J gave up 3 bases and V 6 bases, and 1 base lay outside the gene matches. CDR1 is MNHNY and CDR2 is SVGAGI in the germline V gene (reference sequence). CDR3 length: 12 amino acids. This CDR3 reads CASRGTDYGYTF. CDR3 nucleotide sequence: TGTGCCAGCAGGGGGACAGACTATGGCTACACCTTC.